The 6 T cell receptor beta chains presented below share a single source sample, sequenced in a study of cytomegalovirus exposure and HLA in healthy donors. Profiled with immunoSEQ multiplex PCR; TCRdb holds only in-frame clones, not every one. The data show 150,000 to 250,000 clones, roughly 81% seen once. The specimen was PBMCs. The receptors derive from a woman between 25 and 40 years old in good health and CMV-seronegative.

This clone was observed once. The genes are TRBV18 and TRBJ1-1; 7 bases are a match to TRBD1. J gave up 7 bases and V 3 bases, and 5 bases lay outside the gene matches. The CDR3 totals 13 residues. Germline CDR1 reads KGHSH; CDR2 reads LQKENI. The CDR3 DNA reads as TGTGCCAGCTCACCTCGCCGACAGGGTGAAGCTTTCTTT. Amino acids: CASSPRRQGEAFF.

A few counts support this clone. This sequence joins TRBV4-1 and TRBJ2-7; D perhaps matches TRBD1 (6 bases). The ends were cut back, 0 bases at V and 2 bases at J, with 14 bases in the middle. The germline CDR1 and CDR2 sequences are MGHRA and YSYEKL. The CDR3 extends over 16 amino acids. The CDR3 spells CASSQDGLTGPYEQYF. DNA of the CDR3: TGCGCCAGCAGCCAAGATGGCCTGACAGGACCCTACGAGCAGTACTTC.

V usage is TRBV5-1 and J usage is TRBJ1-1; no reliable D call. This CDR3 has 14 residues. Per the germline V gene, CDR1 is SGHRS and CDR2 is YFSETQ. With 0 bases removed from V and 2 bases from J, the gap between germline ends came to 8 bases. CDR3 region: CASSLGHKNTEAFF. The CDR3 DNA is TGCGCCAGCAGCTTGGGTCACAAAAACACTGAAGCTTTCTTT. The full variable domain, completed using reference TRBV5-1 and TRBJ1-1, is KAGVTQTPRYLIKTRGQQVTLSCSPISGHRSVSWYQQTPGQGLQFLFEYFSETQRNKGNFPGRFSGRQFSNSRSEMNVSTLELGDSALYLCASSLGHKNTEAFFGQGTRLTVV.

The rearrangement joins TRBV29-1 to TRBJ2-1; 11 bases are a match to TRBD2. Losses at the gene ends were 4 bases for V and 8 bases for J; bases not matched to a gene: 10. This CDR3 comprises 15 residues. Germline CDR1 is SQVTM and CDR2 is ANQGSEA. The CDR3 loop is CSVGPLAGVGDEQFF. As DNA, the CDR3 is TGCAGCGTTGGCCCACTAGCGGGAGTAGGCGATGAGCAGTTCTTC.

The chain has TRBV19 and TRBJ1-1; perhaps TRBD1 as D (5 bases). Germline assignment: CDR1 LNHDA and CDR2 SQIVND (reference sequence). The CDR3 is 13 amino acids. Trimming took off 8 bases at V and 1 base at J, with 11 bases between the two ends. The CDR3 protein is CASGYRSNTEAFF. DNA of the CDR3: TGTGCCAGTGGATACAGGTCGAACACTGAAGCTTTCTTT.

This sequence joins TRBV15 and TRBJ1-2, with D possibly matching TRBD1 (6 bases). The length of the CDR3 is 14 residues. V shed 1 base and J shed 8 bases, with 14 bases lying between them. CDR1 is LNHNV and CDR2 is YYDKDF in the germline V gene (reference sequence). The CDR3 reads CATSRGQEFRGYTF. The DNA for the CDR3 is TGTGCCACCAGCAGAGGACAGGAGTTTCGAGGCTACACCTTC.